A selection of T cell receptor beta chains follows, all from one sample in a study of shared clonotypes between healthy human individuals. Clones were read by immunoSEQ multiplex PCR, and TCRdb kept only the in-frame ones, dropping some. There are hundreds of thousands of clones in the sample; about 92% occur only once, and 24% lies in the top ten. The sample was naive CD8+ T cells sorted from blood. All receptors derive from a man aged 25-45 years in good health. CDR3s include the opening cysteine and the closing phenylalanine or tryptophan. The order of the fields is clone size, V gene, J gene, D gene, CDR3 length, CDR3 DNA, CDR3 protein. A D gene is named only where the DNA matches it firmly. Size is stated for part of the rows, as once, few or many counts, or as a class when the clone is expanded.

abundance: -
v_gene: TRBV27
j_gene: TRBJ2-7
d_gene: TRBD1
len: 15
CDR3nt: TGTGCCAGCAGCAGGGGGACGAATCGGTGGAACGAGCAGTACTTC
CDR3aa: CASSRGTNRWNEQYF

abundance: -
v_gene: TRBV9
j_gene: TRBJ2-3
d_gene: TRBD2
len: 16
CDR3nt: TGTGCCAGCAGCGGCGGACTAGCGGATAGCACAGATACGCAGTATTTT
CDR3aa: CASSGGLADSTDTQYF

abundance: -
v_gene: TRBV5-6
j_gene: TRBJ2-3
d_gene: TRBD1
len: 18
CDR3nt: TGTGCCAGCAGCTCGTCGATAAGGACAGGGACCTGGCTGGATACGCAGTATTTT
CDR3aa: CASSSSIRTGTWLDTQYF

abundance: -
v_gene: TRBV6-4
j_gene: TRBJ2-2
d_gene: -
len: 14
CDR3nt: TGTGCCAGCAGTGAGCAGGGGCAGCTCGGGGAGCTGTTTTTT
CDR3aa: CASSEQGQLGELFF

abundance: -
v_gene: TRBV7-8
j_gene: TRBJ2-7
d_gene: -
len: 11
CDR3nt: TGTGCCAGCACCCAGGGGAACCTTCAGTACTTC
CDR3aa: CASTQGNLQYF

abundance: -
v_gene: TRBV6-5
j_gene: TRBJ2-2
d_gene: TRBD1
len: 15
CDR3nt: TGTGCCAGCAGTTACTTCGGCAGGGGGACCGGGGAGCTGTTTTTT
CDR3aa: CASSYFGRGTGELFF

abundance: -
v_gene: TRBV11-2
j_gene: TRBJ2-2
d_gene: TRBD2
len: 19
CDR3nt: TGTGCCAGCAGCCCAGTCCTAGCGGGGATCAACGCGAACACCGGGGAGCTGTTTTTT
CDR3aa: CASSPVLAGINANTGELFF

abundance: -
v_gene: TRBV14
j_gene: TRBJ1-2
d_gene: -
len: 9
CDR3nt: TGTGCCAGCCCCACGATCGGCACCTTC
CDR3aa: CASPTIGTF

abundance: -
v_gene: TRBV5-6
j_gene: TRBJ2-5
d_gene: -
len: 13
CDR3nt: TGTGCCAGCAGCTGGGAGACACAGGAGACCCAGTACTTC
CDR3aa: CASSWETQETQYF

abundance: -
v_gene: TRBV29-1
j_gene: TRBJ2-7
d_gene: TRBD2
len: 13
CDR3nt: TGCAGCGTTACCGGGACTAGCGACTACGAGCAGTACTTC
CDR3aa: CSVTGTSDYEQYF

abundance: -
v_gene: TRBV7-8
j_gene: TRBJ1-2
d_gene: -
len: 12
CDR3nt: TGTGCCAGCAGCTTAGGGACCGGAGGGAACACCTTC
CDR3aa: CASSLGTGGNTF

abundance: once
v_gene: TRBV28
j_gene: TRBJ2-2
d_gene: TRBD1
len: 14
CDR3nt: TGTGCCAGCAGTTCCCAGGGGGCGCGGCGGGAGCTGTTTTTT
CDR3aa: CASSSQGARRELFF

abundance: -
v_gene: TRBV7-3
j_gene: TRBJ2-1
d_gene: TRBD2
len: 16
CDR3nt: TGTGCCAGCAGTTCAGCGGGAGGCCCCACCTACAATGAGCAGTTCTTC
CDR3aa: CASSSAGGPTYNEQFF

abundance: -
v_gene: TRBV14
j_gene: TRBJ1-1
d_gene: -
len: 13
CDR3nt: TGTGCCAGCAGCCATGAACTAGGCACTGAAGCTTTCTTT
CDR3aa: CASSHELGTEAFF

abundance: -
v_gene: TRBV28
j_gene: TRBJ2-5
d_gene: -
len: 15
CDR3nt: TGTGCCAGCACCCCGGGGGCCCTAAATAGGGAGACCCAGTACTTC
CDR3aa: CASTPGALNRETQYF

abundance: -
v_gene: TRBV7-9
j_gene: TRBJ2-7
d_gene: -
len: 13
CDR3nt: TGTGCCAGCAGCTTTGAGGGAGAAAACGAGCAGTACTTC
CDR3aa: CASSFEGENEQYF

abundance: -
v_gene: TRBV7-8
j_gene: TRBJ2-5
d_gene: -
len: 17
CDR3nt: TGTGCCAGCAGCTTAGCCGGACGAACGGTGGGTCAAGAGACCCAGTACTTC
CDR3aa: CASSLAGRTVGQETQYF

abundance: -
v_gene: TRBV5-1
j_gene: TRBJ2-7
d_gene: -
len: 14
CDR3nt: TGCGCCAGCAGCTTCGCCGGCAGGGGCTACGAGCAGTACTTC
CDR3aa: CASSFAGRGYEQYF

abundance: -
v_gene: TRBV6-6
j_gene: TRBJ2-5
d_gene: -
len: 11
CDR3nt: TGTGCCACCTTAGGAGGGGAGACCCAGTACTTC
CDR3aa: CATLGGETQYF

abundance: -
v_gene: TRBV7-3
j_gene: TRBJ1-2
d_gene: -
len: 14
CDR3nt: TGTGCCAGCAGCCAAGGGGCCCAAAACTATGGCTACACCTTC
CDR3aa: CASSQGAQNYGYTF

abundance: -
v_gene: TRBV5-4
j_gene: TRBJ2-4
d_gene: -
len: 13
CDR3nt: TGTGCCAGCAGGAGCAGGGGTGATGACATTCAGTACTTC
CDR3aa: CASRSRGDDIQYF

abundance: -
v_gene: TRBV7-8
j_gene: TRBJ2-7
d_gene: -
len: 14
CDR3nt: TGTGCCAGCAGCTTACGGGAGTTAGCGTACGAGCAGTACTTC
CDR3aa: CASSLRELAYEQYF